Below, 6 T cell receptor beta chains from the same sample are listed, as sequenced in a study of blood T cell repertoires in COVID-19. Measured with immunoSEQ multiplex PCR; TCRdb has only the in-frame clones, and not every one. The sample comprises fewer than 15,000 clones, 73% of which are singletons, and roughly 31% rests with the top ten. Material: peripheral blood. The receptors were sampled from a human donor in a cohort sampled during active COVID-19.

The chain links TRBV29-1 to TRBJ1-2; 7 bases fit TRBD1. J was trimmed by 4 bases and V by 7 bases; bases with no gene match: 9. Germline V gene lookup returns CDR1 SQVTM and CDR2 ANQGSEA. The CDR3 is made up of 13 amino acids. The CDR3 loop reads CSGGDRSLYGYTF. In DNA form, the CDR3 reads TGCAGCGGGGGGGACAGAAGCCTCTATGGCTACACCTTC.

This rearrangement joins TRBV18 to TRBJ2-3; D is unresolved. The germline gives CDR1 KGHSH, CDR2 LQKENI. Trimming took 4 bases from V and 6 from J, leaving 14 bases between them. The CDR3 consists of 14 residues. The chain's CDR3 is CASSLVRNTDTQYF. In DNA form, the CDR3 reads TGTGCCAGCTCACTCGTGCGGAACACGGATACGCAGTATTTT.

This clone has more than one count but fewer than ten. The gene calls are TRBV7-8 and TRBJ2-7; TRBD1 aligns across 12 bases. Germline trimming cut 3 bases from V and 9 bases from J; bases unmatched to any gene: 6. There are 14 residues in the CDR3. The V gene's germline CDR1 is SGHVS and CDR2 FQNEAQ. The CDR3 DNA reads TGTGCCAGCAGCTTGGGAGGGACAGGGGGCTTGCAGTACTTC. The encoded protein is CASSLGGTGGLQYF.

The chain is built from TRBV5-1 and TRBJ2-1, with a weak D call TRBD2 (5 bases). CDR1 is SGHRS and CDR2 is YFSETQ in the germline V gene. The CDR3 is made up of 15 amino acids. The V end lost 0 bases, the J end lost 9 bases, and 16 bases lay between the germline ends. The CDR3: CASSLAGHGKGEQFF. Written as DNA, the CDR3 is TGCGCCAGCAGCTTGGCAGGTCACGGGAAGGGTGAGCAGTTCTTC.

The chain joins TRBV5-1 to TRBJ2-3, with D possibly being TRBD2 (5 bases). Germline assignment: CDR1 SGHRS and CDR2 YFSETQ. This CDR3 is built from 14 residues. Trimming stripped 4 bases from V and 0 bases from J, with 9 bases between. This CDR3 is CASSAADSTDTQYF. Written as DNA, the CDR3 is TGCGCCAGCAGCGCAGCGGATAGCACAGATACGCAGTATTTT.

This clone was detected only once. The rearrangement uses TRBV2 and TRBJ1-6, with 11 nucleotides matching TRBD1. V was clipped by 4 bases and J by 3 bases; unmatched bases: 8. CDR1 and CDR2 from the germline V gene are SNHLY and FYNNEI. This CDR3 contains 18 residues. Written as DNA, the CDR3 is TGTGCCAGCAGTGGGGACAGGGGGAAGCCCGGCTATAATTCACCCCTCCACTTT. Translating it yields CASSGDRGKPGYNSPLHF.